A selection of T cell receptor beta chains follows, all from one sample in a study of Graves' ophthalmopathy and Graves' hyperthyroidism. Each CDR3 protein is one row after TCRdb ran MiXCR on the multiplex PCR reads. This table has hundreds of thousands of distinct CDR3 sequences, about a fifth appearing once. Input material: peripheral blood. These receptors were obtained from a woman between 18 and 29 years old with stable Graves' hyperthyroidism. Some clones in this sample may be carry-over from other donors' samples. CDR3s include the opening cysteine and the closing phenylalanine or tryptophan. A D gene is named only where the DNA matches it firmly. Rows give clone size only sometimes, using once, few, many, or a class for an expanded clone.

>TRBJ1-5|NA|TRBV12-3/TRBV12-4|NA
CASSWRMNQPQHF
TGTGCCAGTTCGTGGAGGATGAATCAGCCCCAGCATTTT
>TRBJ2-7|many|TRBV9|NA
CASSVDHRGDNEQYF
TGTGCCAGCAGCGTAGATCATAGGGGAGACAACGAGCAGTACTTC
>TRBJ1-3|many|TRBV4-2|NA
CASSQDVSDTIYF
TGTGCCAGCAGCCAAGATGTTTCGGACACCATATATTTT
>TRBJ1-5|NA|TRBV11-1|NA
CASSPYSSASNQPQHF
TGTGCCAGCAGCCCCTACTCGAGCGCTAGCAATCAGCCCCAGCATTTT
>TRBJ1-2|NA|TRBV27|NA
CASSFSTGGADGYTF
TGTGCCAGCAGTTTCTCTACCGGGGGCGCAGATGGCTACACCTTC
>TRBJ1-6|NA|TRBV2|NA
CASSEAGGIGGNSPLHF
TGTGCCAGCAGTGAAGCAGGTGGGATCGGTGGTAATTCACCCCTCCACTTT
>TRBJ2-1|NA|TRBV6-5|TRBD1
CASSYVGQGIYNEQFF
TGTGCCAGCAGTTATGTCGGACAGGGGATCTACAATGAGCAGTTCTTC
>TRBJ2-4|NA|TRBV19|TRBD2
CASSAGLAGGLAKNIHYF
TGTGCCAGTAGTGCGGGACTAGCGGGAGGTCTAGCCAAAAACATTCATTACTTC
>TRBJ1-5|few|TRBV27|TRBD1
CASARTGDYNQPQHF
TGTGCCAGCGCCCGGACAGGGGACTACAATCAGCCCCAGCATTTT
>TRBJ1-1|NA|TRBV28|NA
CASSLVAVRGNTEAFF
TGTGCCAGCAGTTTAGTAGCGGTACGGGGGAACACTGAAGCTTTCTTT
>TRBJ1-2|many|TRBV19|TRBD1
CASNPGQGSYYGYTF
TGTGCCAGTAACCCGGGACAGGGCTCTTACTATGGCTACACCTTC
>TRBJ1-1|few|TRBV30|NA
CARGNSMNTEAFF
TGTGCCCGGGGCAACAGTATGAACACTGAAGCTTTCTTT
>TRBJ1-1|NA|TRBV5-1|NA
CASSSPNRVSEAFF
TGCGCCAGCAGCTCACCGAACAGGGTTTCAGAAGCTTTCTTT
>TRBJ1-3|many|TRBV6-5|NA
CASSYDGVDGNTIYF
TGTGCCAGCAGTTACGACGGGGTTGACGGAAACACCATATATTTT
>TRBJ2-7|many|TRBV15|TRBD1
CATSRDSRKPDRGSYEQYF
TGTGCCACCAGCAGAGATTCCCGCAAACCCGACAGGGGCTCCTACGAGCAGTACTTC
>TRBJ2-7|NA|TRBV10-3|TRBD2
CAISDDSGRYYEQYF
TGTGCCATCAGTGATGATAGCGGGAGGTACTACGAGCAGTACTTC
>TRBJ2-1|NA|TRBV5-1|TRBD2
CASSIVAGVGSDEQFF
TGCGCCAGCAGCATAGTAGCGGGAGTGGGTTCGGATGAGCAGTTCTTC
>TRBJ2-5|many|TRBV19|NA
CASSIARGVLKQETQYF
TGTGCCAGTAGTATAGCCCGAGGGGTGTTGAAGCAAGAGACCCAGTACTTC
>TRBJ1-2|many|TRBV9|NA
CASSVDSLNYGYTF
TGTGCCAGCAGCGTAGACTCTCTGAACTATGGCTACACCTTC
>TRBJ2-7|many|TRBV12-3/TRBV12-4|NA
CASSPQRTATYEQYF
TGTGCCAGCAGTCCGCAGAGGACGGCGACCTACGAGCAGTACTTC
>TRBJ1-1|many|TRBV14|NA
CASSGSKVGTAEAFF
TGTGCCAGCAGCGGCTCGAAAGTCGGGACGGCCGAAGCTTTCTTT
>TRBJ2-7|NA|TRBV3-1|TRBD1
CASRPGTGTYEQYF
TGTGCCAGCCGGCCCGGGACAGGGACTTACGAGCAGTACTTC
>TRBJ2-7|many|TRBV15|NA
CATSRDRGNAYEQYF
TGTGCCACCAGCAGAGATCGGGGTAACGCTTACGAGCAGTACTTC
>TRBJ2-5|many|TRBV20-1|NA
CSARADKGGRETQYF
TGCAGTGCTAGAGCCGACAAGGGGGGAAGAGAGACCCAGTACTTC
>TRBJ1-5|many|TRBV27|TRBD1
CASSLFGDRAPFVSNQPQHF
TGTGCCAGCAGTTTATTTGGGGACAGGGCGCCCTTCGTCAGCAATCAGCCCCAGCATTTT